This TCR beta chain was identified in a study of early T cells in non-severe SARS-CoV-2 infection. Study-wide context: Sequenced bulk RNA came from whole blood that was unsorted, and chains were unpaired.

Overall study findings and caveats: VDJdb-based matching was biased toward anti-spike CD8 responses and missed private and CD4 specificities.

This clonotype was recorded at least ten times. Its antigen remains unknown. Attached unique molecular identifiers marked individual cDNA molecules. TCRdb ran MiXCR on the 5' RACE reads and lists one entry per CDR3 protein. Of 55,000 to 70,000 distinct CDR3 sequences in the sample, 12% were seen once. This TCR was sampled from an adult who was a healthcare worker with PCR-confirmed SARS-CoV-2 infection or an uninfected control (not recorded which). The sequenced sample was whole blood.

The CDR3 here is CASSKTGVTEAFF. CDR3 DNA sequence: TGTGCCAGCAGTAAGACAGGGGTAACTGAAGCTTTCTTT. This chain joins TRBV12-3 or TRBV12-4 and TRBJ1-1; 8 bases are a match to TRBD1. This CDR3 spans 13 amino acids. V dropped 5 bases and J dropped 5; count of bases not matched to a gene: 4.